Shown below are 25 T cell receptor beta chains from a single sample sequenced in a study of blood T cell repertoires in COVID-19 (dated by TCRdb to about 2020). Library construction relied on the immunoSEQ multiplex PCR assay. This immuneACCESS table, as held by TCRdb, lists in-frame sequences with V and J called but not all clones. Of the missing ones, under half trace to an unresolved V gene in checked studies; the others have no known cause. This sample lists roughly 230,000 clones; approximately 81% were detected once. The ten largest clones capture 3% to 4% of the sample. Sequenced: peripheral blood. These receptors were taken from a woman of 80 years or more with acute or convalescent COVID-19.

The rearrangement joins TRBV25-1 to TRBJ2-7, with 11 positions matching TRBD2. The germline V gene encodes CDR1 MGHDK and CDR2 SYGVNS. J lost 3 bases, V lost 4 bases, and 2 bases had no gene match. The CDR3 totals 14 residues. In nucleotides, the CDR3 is TGTGCCAGCAGTGGGACTAGCGGGTACTACGAGCAGTACTTC. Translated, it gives CASSGTSGYYEQYF.

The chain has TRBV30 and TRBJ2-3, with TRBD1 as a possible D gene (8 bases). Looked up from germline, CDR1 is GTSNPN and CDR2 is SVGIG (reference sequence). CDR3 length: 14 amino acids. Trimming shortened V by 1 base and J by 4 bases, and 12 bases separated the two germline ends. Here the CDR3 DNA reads TGTGCCTGGAGTGACAGGGGGGGGCCAGATACGCAGTATTTT. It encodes CAWSDRGGPDTQYF.

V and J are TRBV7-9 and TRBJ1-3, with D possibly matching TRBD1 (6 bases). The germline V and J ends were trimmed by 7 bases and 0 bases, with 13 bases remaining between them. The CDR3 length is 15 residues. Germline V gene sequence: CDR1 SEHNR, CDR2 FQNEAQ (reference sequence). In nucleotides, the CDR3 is TGTGCCAGCACCACGGGACAAGCCTCTGGAAACACCATATATTTT. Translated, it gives CASTTGQASGNTIYF.

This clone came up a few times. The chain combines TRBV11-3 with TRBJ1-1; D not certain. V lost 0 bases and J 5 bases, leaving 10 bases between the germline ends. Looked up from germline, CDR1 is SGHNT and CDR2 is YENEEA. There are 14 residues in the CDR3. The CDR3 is CASSLDSVNTEAFF. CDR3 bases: TGTGCCAGCAGCTTAGATTCAGTCAATACTGAAGCTTTCTTT.

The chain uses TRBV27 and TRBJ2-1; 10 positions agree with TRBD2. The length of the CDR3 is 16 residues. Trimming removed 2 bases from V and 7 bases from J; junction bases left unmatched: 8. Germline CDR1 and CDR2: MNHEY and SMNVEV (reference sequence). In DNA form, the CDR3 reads TGTGCCAGCAGTTTAGGGCAGCGGGGGGGTGTAAATGAGCAGTTCTTC. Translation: CASSLGQRGGVNEQFF.

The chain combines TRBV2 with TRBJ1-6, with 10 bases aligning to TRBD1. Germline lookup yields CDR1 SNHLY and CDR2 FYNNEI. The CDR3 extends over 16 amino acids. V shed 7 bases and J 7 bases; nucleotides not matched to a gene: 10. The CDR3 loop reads CASKSGSGQGNSPLHF. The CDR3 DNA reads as TGTGCCAGCAAGTCCGGCTCGGGACAGGGGAATTCACCCCTCCACTTT.

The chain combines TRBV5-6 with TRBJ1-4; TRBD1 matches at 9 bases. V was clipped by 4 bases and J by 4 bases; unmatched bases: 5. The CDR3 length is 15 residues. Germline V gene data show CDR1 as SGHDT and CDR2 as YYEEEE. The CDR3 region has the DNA TGTGCCAGCAGCCTGAACAGGGGGCGTAATGAAAAACTGTTTTTT. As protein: CASSLNRGRNEKLFF.

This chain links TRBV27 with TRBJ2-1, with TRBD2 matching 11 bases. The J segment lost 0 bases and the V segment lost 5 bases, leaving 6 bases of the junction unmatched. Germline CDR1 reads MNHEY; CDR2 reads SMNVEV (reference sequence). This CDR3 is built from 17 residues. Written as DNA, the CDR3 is TGTGCCAGCAGTCGGTGGCTAGCGGGGGGCTCCTACAATGAGCAGTTCTTC. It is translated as CASSRWLAGGSYNEQFF.

The CDR3 DNA sequence: TGTGCCAGCAGCTTCAGGGGGCGATCCACTGAAGCTTTCTTT. It specifies CASSFRGRSTEAFF. The chain employs TRBV7-9 and TRBJ1-1, with 8 bases lining up with TRBD1. CDR1 is SEHNR and CDR2 is FQNEAQ in the germline V gene (reference sequence). The ends lost 3 bases at V and 4 bases at J; junction bases unmatched: 4. The CDR3 contains 14 residues.

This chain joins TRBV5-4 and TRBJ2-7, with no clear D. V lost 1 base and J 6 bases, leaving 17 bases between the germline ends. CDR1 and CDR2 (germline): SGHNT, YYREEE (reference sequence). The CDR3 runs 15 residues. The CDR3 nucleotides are TGTGCCAGCAGCTTGTATTCCGTCACTACCAGCGAGCAGTACTTC. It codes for CASSLYSVTTSEQYF.

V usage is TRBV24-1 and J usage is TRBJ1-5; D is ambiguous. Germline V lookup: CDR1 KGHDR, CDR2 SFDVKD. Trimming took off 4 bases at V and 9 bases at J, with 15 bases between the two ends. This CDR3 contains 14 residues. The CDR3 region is CATSDSGSRGPQHF. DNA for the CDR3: TGTGCCACCAGTGACTCCGGGTCCCGAGGGCCCCAGCATTTT.

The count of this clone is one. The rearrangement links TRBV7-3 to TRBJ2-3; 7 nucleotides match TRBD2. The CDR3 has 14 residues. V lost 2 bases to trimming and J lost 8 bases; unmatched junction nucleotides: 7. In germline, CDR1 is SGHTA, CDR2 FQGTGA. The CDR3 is CASSLLLRGGTQYF. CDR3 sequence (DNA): TGTGCCAGCAGCTTACTTCTCCGCGGGGGTACGCAGTATTTT.

The CDR3 DNA follows: TGTGCCACCCAACAGGGGATCTCCTACAATGAGCAGTTCTTC. Amino acids: CATQQGISYNEQFF. The rearrangement uses TRBV24-1 and TRBJ2-1; 7 nucleotides match TRBD1. The germline V gene has CDR1 KGHDR and CDR2 SFDVKD. This CDR3 spans 14 amino acids. V lost 9 bases and J lost 0; bases outside the gene matches: 4.

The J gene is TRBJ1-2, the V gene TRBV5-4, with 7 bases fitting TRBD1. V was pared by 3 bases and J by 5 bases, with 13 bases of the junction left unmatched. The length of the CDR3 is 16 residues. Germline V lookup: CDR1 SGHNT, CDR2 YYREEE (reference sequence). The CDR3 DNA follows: TGTGCCAGCAGCTATTCGGTGGGACAGATAAAATATGGCTACACCTTC. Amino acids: CASSYSVGQIKYGYTF. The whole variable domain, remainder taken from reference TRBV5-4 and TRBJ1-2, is ETGVTQSPTHLIKTRGQQVTLRCSSQSGHNTVSWYQQALGQGPQFIFQYYREEENGRGNFPPRFSGLQFPNYSSELNVNALELDDSALYLCASSYSVGQIKYGYTFGSGTRLTVV.

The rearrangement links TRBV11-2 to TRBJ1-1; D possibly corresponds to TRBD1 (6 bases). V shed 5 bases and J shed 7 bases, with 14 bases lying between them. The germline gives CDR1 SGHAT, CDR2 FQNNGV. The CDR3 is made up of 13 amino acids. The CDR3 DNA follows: TGTGCCAGCAGCCTCCCTGGACAGAGTGAAGCTTTCTTT. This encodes CASSLPGQSEAFF.

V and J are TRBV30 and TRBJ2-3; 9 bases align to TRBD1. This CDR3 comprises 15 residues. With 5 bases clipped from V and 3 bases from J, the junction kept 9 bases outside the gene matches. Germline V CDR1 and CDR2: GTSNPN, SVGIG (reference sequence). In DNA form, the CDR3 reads TGTGCCTGGCCCCGACAGGGGGGGATAACAGATACGCAGTATTTT. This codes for CAWPRQGGITDTQYF.

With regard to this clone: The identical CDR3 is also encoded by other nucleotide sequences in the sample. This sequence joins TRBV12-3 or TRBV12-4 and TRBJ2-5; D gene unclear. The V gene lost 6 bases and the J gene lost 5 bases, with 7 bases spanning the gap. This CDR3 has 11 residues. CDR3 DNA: TGTGCCAGCAGCCTCCAGGAGACCCAGTACTTC. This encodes CASSLQETQYF.

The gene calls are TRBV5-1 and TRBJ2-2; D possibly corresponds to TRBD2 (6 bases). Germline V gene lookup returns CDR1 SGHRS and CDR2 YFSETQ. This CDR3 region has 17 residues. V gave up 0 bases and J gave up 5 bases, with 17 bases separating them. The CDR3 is CASSLDPTAGRTGELFF. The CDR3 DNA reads TGCGCCAGCAGCTTGGACCCCACGGCAGGGAGGACCGGGGAGCTGTTTTTT.

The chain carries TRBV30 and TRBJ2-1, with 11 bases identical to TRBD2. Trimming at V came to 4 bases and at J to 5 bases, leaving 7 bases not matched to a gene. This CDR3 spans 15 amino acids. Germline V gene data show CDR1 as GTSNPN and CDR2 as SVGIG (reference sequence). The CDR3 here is CAWTKTSGVHNEQFF. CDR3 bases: TGTGCCTGGACCAAGACTAGCGGGGTCCACAATGAGCAGTTCTTC. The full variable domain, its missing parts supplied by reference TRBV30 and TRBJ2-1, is SQTIHQWPATLVQPVGSPLSLECTVEGTSNPNLYWYRQAAGRGLQLLFYSVGIGQISSEVPQNLSASRPQDRQFILSSKKLLLSDSGFYLCAWTKTSGVHNEQFFGPGTRLTVL.

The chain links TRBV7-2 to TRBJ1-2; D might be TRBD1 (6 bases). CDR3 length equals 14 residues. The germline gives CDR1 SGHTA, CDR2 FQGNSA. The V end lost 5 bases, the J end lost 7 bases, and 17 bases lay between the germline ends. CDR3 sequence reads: CASSGFRGVGGYTF. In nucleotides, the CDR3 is TGTGCCAGCAGCGGATTCAGGGGAGTCGGTGGCTACACCTTC. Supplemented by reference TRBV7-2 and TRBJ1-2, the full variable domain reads GAGVSQSPSNKVTEKGKDVELRCDPISGHTALYWYRQSLGQGLEFLIYFQGNSAPDKSGLPSDRFSAERTGGSVSTLTIQRTQQEDSAVYLCASSGFRGVGGYTFGSGTRLTVV.

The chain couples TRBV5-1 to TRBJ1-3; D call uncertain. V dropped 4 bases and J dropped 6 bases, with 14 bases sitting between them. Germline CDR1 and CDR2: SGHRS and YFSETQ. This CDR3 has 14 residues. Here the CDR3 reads CASSRGGPENTIYF. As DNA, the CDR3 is TGCGCCAGCAGCCGGGGAGGGCCCGAAAACACCATATATTTT.

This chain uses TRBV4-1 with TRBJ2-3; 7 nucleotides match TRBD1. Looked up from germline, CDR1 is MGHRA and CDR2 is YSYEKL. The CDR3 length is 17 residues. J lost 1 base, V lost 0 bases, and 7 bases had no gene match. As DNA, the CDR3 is TGCGCCAGCAGCCAAGATGAGGGGGCGGCTGGCACAGATACGCAGTATTTT. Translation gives CASSQDEGAAGTDTQYF.

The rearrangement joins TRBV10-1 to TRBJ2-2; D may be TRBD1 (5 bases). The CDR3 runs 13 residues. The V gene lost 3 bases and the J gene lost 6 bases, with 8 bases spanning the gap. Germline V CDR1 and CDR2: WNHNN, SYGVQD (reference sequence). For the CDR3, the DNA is TGCGCCAGCAGTGACATGGGGCCCGGGGAGCTGTTTTTT. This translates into CASSDMGPGELFF.

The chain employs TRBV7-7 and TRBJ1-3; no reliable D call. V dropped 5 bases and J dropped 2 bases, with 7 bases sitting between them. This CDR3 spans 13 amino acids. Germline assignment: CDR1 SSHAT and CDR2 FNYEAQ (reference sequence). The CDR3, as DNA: TGTGCCAGCAGCGCGGCCCCTGGAAACACCATATATTTT. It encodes CASSAAPGNTIYF.

CDR3 sequence reads: CASSINSGGETQYF. As DNA, the CDR3 is TGTGCCAGCAGTATAAATAGCGGGGGAGAGACCCAGTACTTC. The genes are TRBV6-5 and TRBJ2-5, with TRBD2 matching over 9 bases. J lost 4 bases, V lost 5 bases, and 5 bases had no gene match. In germline, CDR1 is MNHEY, CDR2 SVGAGI. The CDR3 is 14 residues long.